This T cell receptor beta chain comes out of a study of T-cell memory formation after mild COVID-19 (dated by TCRdb to 2020 to 2022). About the full investigation: TCR sequence clusters from the two donors were largely donor specific. Longitudinal TCRalpha and TCRbeta repertoire sequencing tracked T-cell clones expanding and contracting after mild COVID-19 in a couple of donors. Two young, previously healthy adult volunteers, one female and one male, were included in the cohort.

The sample was run on an Illumina NovaSeq 6000. TCRalpha and TCRbeta cDNA libraries were built by 5'RACE with constant-segment primers, adding sample barcodes and unique molecular identifiers. RNA was extracted from every sample with Trizol reagent. Libraries were amplified in two PCR steps, with a second sample barcode and Illumina TruSeq adapters added in the second step. Sequencing of libraries was performed on an Illumina NovaSeq with 2 x 150 bp paired-end reads. The published analysis was carried out like this. Demultiplexing of reads and collapsing into UMI-guided consensus sequences were performed with migec v1.2.7. With mixcr v2.1.11, UMI consensuses were aligned to TRA and TRB V and J templates and assembled into clonotypes. A clonotype was counted as expanded or contracted only if both edgeR and NoisET called the change significant, with noise models trained on biological replicates. For edgeR calls, a false discovery rate-adjusted p below 0.01 and a log2 fold-change threshold of 1 were applied. PCA with hierarchical clustering of max-normalized trajectories of the 1000 most abundant clonotypes was used as exploratory dynamics analysis. Separately sequenced CD4+ and CD8+ repertoires were used to assign the CD4 or CD8 phenotype of responding clones. TCRdb redid the processing of the public reads, applying fastp at Q25 and MiXCR, and retained in-frame beta chains. Every entry covers one CDR3 protein and lists the most common genes and DNA from its rows. For this entry, the V and J calls and clone size follow TCRdb and not the study's own pipeline. The sample table records about 430,000 distinct CDR3 sequences; 15% to 20% of these occur just once. The ten largest clones represent roughly 21% of the sample.

This clonotype was detected only a few times. The antigen this receptor binds is unknown. No base qualities exist here, and no much larger clone lies one base off it. Trimming accounts for 6 bases at V and 5 bases at J, while the number of junction bases matched to no gene is 7. From its cysteine to its phenylalanine, the CDR3 spans 15 amino acids. Only the CDR3 region is kept as DNA, spanning 45 bases read in frame from base 1. The germline V gene (reference sequence) supplies CDR1 DFQATT and CDR2 SNEGSKA. Overall study outcomes, separate from this receptor: Contracting CD4+ clones were found mainly in CM and EM memory subsets, while CD8+ clones were enriched in EMRA. Clones that contracted from day 15 to 85 showed balanced CD4/CD8 phenotypes, whereas a second wave of clones that expanded from day 15 to 37 leaned towards CD4+. Whether the second-wave clones peaking on day 37 were SARS-CoV-2 specific was not confirmed. The study included only a couple of mild cases, and larger cohorts that include severe cases with pre-infection samples were judged to be necessary. Some responding clones were detected in pre-infection memory, which suggested that pre-existing cross-reactive memory T cells had joined the SARS-CoV-2 response.

Ficoll-Paque density gradient centrifugation was used to isolate PBMCs. The source is a young man who had mild COVID-19 (a few samples of this study predate the infection). The sample titles of this study are shuffled in the database, so cell type and time point are left out; the donor was told from shared clones. The chain employs TRBV20-1 and TRBJ2-1, with 13 bases matching TRBD2. The sequenced sample consisted of PBMCs or a T cell subset sorted from them (not recorded which). CDR3 reads: CSAASGTSGNNEQFF. The nucleotide sequence reads as follows: TGCAGTGCGGCATCCGGGACTAGCGGGAACAATGAGCAGTTCTTC.